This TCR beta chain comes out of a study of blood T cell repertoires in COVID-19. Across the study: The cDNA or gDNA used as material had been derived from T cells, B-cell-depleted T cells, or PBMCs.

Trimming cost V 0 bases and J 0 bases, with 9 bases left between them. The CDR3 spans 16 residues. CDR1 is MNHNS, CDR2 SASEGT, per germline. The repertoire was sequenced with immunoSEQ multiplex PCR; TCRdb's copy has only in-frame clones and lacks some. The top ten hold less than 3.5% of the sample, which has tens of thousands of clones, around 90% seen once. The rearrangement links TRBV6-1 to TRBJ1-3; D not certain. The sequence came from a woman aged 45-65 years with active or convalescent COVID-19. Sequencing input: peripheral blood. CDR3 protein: CASSEAPMSSGNTIYF. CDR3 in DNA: TGTGCCAGCAGTGAAGCGCCAATGAGCTCTGGAAACACCATATATTTT.